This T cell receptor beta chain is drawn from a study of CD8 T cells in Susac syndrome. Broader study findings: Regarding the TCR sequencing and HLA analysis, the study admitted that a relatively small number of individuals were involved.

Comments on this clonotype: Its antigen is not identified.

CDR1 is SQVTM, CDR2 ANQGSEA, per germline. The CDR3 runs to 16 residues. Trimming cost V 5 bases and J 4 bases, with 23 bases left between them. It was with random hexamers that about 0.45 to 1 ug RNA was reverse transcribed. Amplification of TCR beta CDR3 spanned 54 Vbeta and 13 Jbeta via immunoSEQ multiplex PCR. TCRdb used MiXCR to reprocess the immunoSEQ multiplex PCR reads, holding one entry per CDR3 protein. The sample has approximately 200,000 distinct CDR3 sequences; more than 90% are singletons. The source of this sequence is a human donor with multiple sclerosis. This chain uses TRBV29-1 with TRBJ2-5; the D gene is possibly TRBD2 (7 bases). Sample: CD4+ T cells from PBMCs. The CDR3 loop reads CSVQRGAGAGGETQYF. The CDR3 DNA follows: TGCAGCGTTCAACGGGGGGCGGGGGCCGGAGGAGAGACCCAGTACTTC.